This record looks at one TCR beta chain sequence and its context. The data are from a study of control samples from healthy donors and cancer patients. The CDR3 sequence is 13 residues long. The germline V gene has CDR1 DFQATT and CDR2 SNEGSKA (reference sequence). V shed 3 bases and J shed 4 bases, with 12 bases lying between them. TCRdb's copy holds only in-frame clones and misses some; the assay was immunoSEQ multiplex PCR. The sample has approximately 90,000 clones; roughly 84% are singletons. Sample: blood. This clonotype originated in a woman aged 40 to 50 in good health. This sequence joins TRBV20-1 and TRBJ1-2; D not resolved. CDR3 sequence: CSASHPVGYGYTF. The CDR3 region has the DNA TGCAGTGCTAGTCACCCCGTCGGCTATGGCTACACCTTC.